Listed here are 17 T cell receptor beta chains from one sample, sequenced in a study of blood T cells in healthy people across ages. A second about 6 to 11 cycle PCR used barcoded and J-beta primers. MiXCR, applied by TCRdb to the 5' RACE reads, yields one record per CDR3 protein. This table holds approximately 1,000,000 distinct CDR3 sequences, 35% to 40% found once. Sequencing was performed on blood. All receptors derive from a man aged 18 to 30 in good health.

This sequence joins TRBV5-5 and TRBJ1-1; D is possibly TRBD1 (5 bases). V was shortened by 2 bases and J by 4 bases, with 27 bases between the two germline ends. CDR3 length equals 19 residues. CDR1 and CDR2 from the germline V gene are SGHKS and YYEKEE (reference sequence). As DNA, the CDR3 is TGTGCCAGCAGCTTCCGACCCTCTCAGAGTAGGGGAGCCCGCACTGAAGCTTTCTTT. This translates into CASSFRPSQSRGARTEAFF.

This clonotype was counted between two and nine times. CDR3 loop: CASGMGQTTNEKLFF. The DNA of the CDR3 is TGTGCTAGTGGTATGGGACAGACAACTAATGAAAAACTGTTTTTT. This chain uses TRBV12-5 with TRBJ1-4, with TRBD1 identical over 7 bases. Germline loops: CDR1 LGHNT, CDR2 FRNRAP. The V and J ends lost 5 bases and 0 bases, in that order; junction bases with no gene match: 3. The CDR3 is 15 amino acids.

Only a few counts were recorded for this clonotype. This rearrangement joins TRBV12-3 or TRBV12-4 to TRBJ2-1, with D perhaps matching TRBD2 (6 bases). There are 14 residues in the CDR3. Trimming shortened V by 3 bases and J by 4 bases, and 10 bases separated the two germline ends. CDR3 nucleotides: TGTGCCAGCAGTTTTGCGGGACCTTACAATGAGCAGTTCTTC. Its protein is CASSFAGPYNEQFF.

CDR3 region: CASSFLTDYGYTF. The CDR3, as DNA: TGTGCCAGCAGCTTTTTGACAGACTATGGCTACACCTTC. This chain connects TRBV7-9 to TRBJ1-2, with D perhaps TRBD1 (5 bases). V was cut by 3 bases and J by 3 bases, with 8 bases left in between. Germline loops: CDR1 SEHNR, CDR2 FQNEAQ (reference sequence). The CDR3 extends over 13 amino acids.

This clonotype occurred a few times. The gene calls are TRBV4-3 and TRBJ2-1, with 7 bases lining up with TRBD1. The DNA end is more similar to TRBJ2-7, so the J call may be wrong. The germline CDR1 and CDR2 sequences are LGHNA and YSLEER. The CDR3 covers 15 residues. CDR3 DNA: TGCGCCAGCAGCCCGGGACAGCGAACCTACAATGAGCAGTACTTC. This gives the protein CASSPGQRTYNEQYF.

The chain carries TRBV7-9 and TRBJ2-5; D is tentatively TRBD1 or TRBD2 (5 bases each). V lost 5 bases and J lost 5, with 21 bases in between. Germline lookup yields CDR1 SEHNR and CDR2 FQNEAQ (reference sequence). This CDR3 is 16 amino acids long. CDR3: CASSARERVWGETQYF. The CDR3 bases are TGTGCCAGCAGCGCCCGTGAGAGGGTGTGGGGGGAGACCCAGTACTTC.

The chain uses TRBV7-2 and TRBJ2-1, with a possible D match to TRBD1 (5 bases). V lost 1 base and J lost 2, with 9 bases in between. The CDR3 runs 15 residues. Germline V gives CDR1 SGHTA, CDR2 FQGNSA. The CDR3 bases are TGTGCCAGCAGCTTAGAAACAGGACCCTACAATGAGCAGTTCTTC. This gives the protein CASSLETGPYNEQFF. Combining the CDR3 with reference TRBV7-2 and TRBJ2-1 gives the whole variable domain GAGVSQSPSNKVTEKGKDVELRCDPISGHTALYWYRQSLGQGLEFLIYFQGNSAPDKSGLPSDRFSAERTGGSVSTLTIQRTQQEDSAVYLCASSLETGPYNEQFFGPGTRLTVL.

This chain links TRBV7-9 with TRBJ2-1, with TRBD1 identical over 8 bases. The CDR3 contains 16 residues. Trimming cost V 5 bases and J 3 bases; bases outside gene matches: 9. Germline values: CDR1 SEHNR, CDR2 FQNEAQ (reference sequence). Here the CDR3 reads CASSGGQGNYYNEQFF. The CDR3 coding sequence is TGTGCCAGCAGCGGCGGACAGGGTAATTACTACAATGAGCAGTTCTTC.

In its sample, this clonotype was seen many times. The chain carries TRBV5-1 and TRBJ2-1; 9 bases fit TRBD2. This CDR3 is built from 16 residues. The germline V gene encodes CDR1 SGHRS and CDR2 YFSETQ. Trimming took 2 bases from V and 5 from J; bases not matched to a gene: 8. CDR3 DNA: TGCGCCAGCAGCTTAAACGCGGGGGGGCTCGACAATGAGCAGTTCTTC. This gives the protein CASSLNAGGLDNEQFF.

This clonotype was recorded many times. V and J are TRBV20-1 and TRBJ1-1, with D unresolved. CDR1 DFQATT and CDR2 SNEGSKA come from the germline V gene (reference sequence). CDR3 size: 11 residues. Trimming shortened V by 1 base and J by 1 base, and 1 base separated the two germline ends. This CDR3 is CSARGNTEAFF. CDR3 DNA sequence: TGCAGTGCTAGAGGGAACACTGAAGCTTTCTTT.

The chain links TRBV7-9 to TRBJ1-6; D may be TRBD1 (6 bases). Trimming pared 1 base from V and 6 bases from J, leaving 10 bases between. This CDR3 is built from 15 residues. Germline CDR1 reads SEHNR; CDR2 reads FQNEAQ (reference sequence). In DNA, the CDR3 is TGTGCCAGCAGCTTAGATACGGGGGCTAATTCACCCCTCCACTTT. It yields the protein CASSLDTGANSPLHF.

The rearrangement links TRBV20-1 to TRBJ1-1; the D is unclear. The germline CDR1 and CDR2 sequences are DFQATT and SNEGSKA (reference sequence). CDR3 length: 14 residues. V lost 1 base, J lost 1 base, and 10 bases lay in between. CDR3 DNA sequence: TGCAGTGCTAGAGGAGAGGTCAGGAACACTGAAGCTTTCTTT. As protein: CSARGEVRNTEAFF.

This CDR3 is CASTDPGQGAKDGYTF. The CDR3 nucleotides read TGTGCCAGCACCGATCCGGGACAGGGGGCTAAAGATGGCTACACCTTC. The J gene is TRBJ1-2, the V gene TRBV2, with 12 bases lining up with TRBD1. Germline trimming cut 7 bases from V and 6 bases from J; bases unmatched to any gene: 12. Germline V CDR1 and CDR2: SNHLY, FYNNEI. The CDR3 sequence is 16 residues long.

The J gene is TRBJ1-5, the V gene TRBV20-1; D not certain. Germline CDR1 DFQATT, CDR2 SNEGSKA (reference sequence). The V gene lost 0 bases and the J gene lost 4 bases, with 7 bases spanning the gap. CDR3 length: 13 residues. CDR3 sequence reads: CSARDEVNQPQHF. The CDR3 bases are TGCAGTGCTAGAGATGAAGTGAATCAGCCCCAGCATTTT.

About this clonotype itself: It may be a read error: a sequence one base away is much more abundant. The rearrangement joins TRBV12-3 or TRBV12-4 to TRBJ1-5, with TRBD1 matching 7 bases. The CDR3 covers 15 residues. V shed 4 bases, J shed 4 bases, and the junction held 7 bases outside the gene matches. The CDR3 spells CASSWGTEPNQPQHF. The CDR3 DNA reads TGTGCCAGCAGTTGGGGGACAGAACCTAATCAGCCCCAGCATTTT.

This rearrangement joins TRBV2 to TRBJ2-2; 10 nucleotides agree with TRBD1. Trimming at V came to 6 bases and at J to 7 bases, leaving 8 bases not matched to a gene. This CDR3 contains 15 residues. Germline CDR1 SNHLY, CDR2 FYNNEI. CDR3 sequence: CASSGTGAVGGELFF. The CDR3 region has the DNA TGTGCCAGCAGCGGGACAGGGGCAGTAGGCGGGGAGCTGTTTTTT.

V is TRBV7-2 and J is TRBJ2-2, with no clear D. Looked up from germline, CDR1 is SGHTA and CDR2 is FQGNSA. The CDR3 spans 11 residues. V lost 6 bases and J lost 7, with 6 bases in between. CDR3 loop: CASRVGGELFF. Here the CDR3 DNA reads TGTGCCAGCAGGGTCGGCGGGGAGCTGTTTTTT. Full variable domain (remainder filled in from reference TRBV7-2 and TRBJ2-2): GAGVSQSPSNKVTEKGKDVELRCDPISGHTALYWYRQSLGQGLEFLIYFQGNSAPDKSGLPSDRFSAERTGGSVSTLTIQRTQQEDSAVYLCASRVGGELFFGEGSRLTVL.